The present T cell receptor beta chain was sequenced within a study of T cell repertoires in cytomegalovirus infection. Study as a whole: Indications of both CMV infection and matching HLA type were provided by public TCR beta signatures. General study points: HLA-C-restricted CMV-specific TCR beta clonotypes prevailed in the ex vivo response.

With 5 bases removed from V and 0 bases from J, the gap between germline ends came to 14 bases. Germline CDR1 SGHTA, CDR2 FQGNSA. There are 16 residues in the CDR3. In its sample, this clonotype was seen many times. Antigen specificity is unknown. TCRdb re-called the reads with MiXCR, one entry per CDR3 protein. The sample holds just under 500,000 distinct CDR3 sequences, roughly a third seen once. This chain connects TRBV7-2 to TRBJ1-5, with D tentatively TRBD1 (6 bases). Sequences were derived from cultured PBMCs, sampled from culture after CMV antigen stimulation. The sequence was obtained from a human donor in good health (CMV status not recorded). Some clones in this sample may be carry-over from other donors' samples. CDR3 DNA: TGTGCCAGCAGCCCCCACAGGGCAAATAGCAATCAGCCCCAGCATTTT. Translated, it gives CASSPHRANSNQPQHF.